This entry features one TCR beta chain sequence. The study recruited people aged roughly 18 to 100 years across approximately 23 US areas. Allocation to cohorts depended on clinical history reported by the participants. V was clipped by 5 bases and J by 1 base; unmatched bases: 13. The CDR3 consists of 17 residues. The germline V gene has CDR1 LNHDA and CDR2 SQIVND (reference sequence). These data originate in a study of blood T cell repertoires in COVID-19. Study in general: The United States, Italy and Spain provided the acute and convalescent COVID-19 samples.

Sequencing used immunoSEQ multiplex PCR; TCRdb keeps in-frame clones, though not all of them. The data contain about 220,000 clones, 86% of them singletons. The sequenced sample consisted of PBMCs or T cells enriched from blood (not recorded which). This TCR was sampled from a woman between 40 and 50 years old with acute COVID-19. The chain recombines TRBV19 with TRBJ1-1, with 7 nucleotides matching TRBD1. CDR3 region: CASSRRQGTGTNTEAFF. The CDR3, as DNA: TGTGCCAGTAGTCGCCGACAGGGAACAGGGACGAACACTGAAGCTTTCTTT.